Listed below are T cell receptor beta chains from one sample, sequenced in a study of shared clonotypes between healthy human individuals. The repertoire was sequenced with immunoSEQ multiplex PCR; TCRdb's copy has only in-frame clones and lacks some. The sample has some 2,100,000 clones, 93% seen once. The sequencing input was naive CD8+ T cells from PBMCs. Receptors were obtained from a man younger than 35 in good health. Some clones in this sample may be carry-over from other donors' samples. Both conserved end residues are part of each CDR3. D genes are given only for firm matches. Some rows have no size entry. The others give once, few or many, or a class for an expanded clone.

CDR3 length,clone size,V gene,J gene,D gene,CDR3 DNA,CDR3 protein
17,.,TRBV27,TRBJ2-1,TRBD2,TGTGCCAGCAGTCCAAGGGGACTAGCGGGAGGTTACAATGAGCAGTTCTTC,CASSPRGLAGGYNEQFF
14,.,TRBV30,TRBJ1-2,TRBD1,TGTGCCTGGGGCGCCGGGACAGGTTATTATAGCTACACCTTC,CAWGAGTGYYSYTF
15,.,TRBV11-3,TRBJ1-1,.,TGTGCCAGCAGCCCGCGGGCCGACCAACACACTGAAGCTTTCTTT,CASSPRADQHTEAFF
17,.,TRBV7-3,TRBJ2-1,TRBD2,TGTGCCAGCAGCTTAACGGTGCTAGCGGGGAAAAACAATGAGCAGTTCTTC,CASSLTVLAGKNNEQFF
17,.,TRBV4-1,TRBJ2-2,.,TGCGCCAGCAGCATAAGGTCACACCGGGAGAACACCGGGGAGCTGTTTTTT,CASSIRSHRENTGELFF
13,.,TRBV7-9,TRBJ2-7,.,TGTGCCAGCAGCTTAGTGGGACCGGCACTTCAGTACTTC,CASSLVGPALQYF
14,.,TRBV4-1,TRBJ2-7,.,TGCGCCAGCAGCCAAGATCGTACGGCCTACGAGCAGTACTTC,CASSQDRTAYEQYF
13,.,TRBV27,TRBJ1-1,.,TGTGCCAGCAGTTCACCGGGCTCCACTGAAGCTTTCTTT,CASSSPGSTEAFF
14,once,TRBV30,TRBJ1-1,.,TGTGCCTGGAGTGTAGAGATTCCGGACACTGAAGCTTTCTTT,CAWSVEIPDTEAFF
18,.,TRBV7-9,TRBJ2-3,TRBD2,TGTGCCAGCAGAAAACCCGGACTTGGCGGGAGAAGTGCAGATACGCAGTATTTT,CASRKPGLGGRSADTQYF
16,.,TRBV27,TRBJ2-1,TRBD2,TGTGCCAGCAGTTTACAAGGCGGGAGCGTCGACAATGAGCAGTTCTTC,CASSLQGGSVDNEQFF
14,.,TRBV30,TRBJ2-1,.,TGTGCCTGGAGTGTCCGTAGGATCTACAATGAGCAGTTCTTC,CAWSVRRIYNEQFF
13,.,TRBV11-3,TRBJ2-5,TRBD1,TGTGCCAGCAGCGCGACAGGGCGGGAGACCCAGTACTTC,CASSATGRETQYF
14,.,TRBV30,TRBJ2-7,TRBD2,TGTGCCTGGCTCCCAGTGCTAGCGGGCTACGAGCAGTACTTC,CAWLPVLAGYEQYF
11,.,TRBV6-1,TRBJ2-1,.,TGTGCCAGAGGGTCCCTCAATGAGCAGTTCTTC,CARGSLNEQFF
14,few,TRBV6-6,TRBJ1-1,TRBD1,TGTGCCAGCAGCCCTGGACAGGTGAACACTGAAGCTTTCTTT,CASSPGQVNTEAFF
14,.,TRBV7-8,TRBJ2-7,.,TGTGCCAGCAGCTTACGACAGGGAGGTTACGAGCAGTACTTC,CASSLRQGGYEQYF
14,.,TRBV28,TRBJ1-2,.,TGTGCCAGCAGTTCCCAAGCAGGGGACTATGGCTACACCTTC,CASSSQAGDYGYTF
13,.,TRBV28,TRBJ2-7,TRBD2,TGTGCCAGCAGCCCGGGACTAGCTGACGAGCAGTACTTC,CASSPGLADEQYF
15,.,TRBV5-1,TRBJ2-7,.,TGCGCCAGCAGCCTCACCGGGACAAGCTCCTACGAGCAGTACTTC,CASSLTGTSSYEQYF
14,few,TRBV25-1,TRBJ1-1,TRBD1,TGTGCCAGCAGGATGGGGGGACAGGGCACTGAAGCTTTCTTT,CASRMGGQGTEAFF
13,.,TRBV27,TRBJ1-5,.,TGTGCCAGCAGTGCCCTCGGGGATCAGCCCCAGCATTTT,CASSALGDQPQHF
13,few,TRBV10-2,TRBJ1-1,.,TGCGCCAGCAGTGGTTGGAGCAGGACTGAAGCTTTCTTT,CASSGWSRTEAFF
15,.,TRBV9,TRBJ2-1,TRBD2,TGTGCCAGCAGCGGAGGGACTAGCGGGAGACATGAGCAGTTCTTC,CASSGGTSGRHEQFF
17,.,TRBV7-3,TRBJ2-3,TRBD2,TGTGCCAGCAGCCCTCGTCCGGGACTAGCGGAAACAGATACGCAGTATTTT,CASSPRPGLAETDTQYF